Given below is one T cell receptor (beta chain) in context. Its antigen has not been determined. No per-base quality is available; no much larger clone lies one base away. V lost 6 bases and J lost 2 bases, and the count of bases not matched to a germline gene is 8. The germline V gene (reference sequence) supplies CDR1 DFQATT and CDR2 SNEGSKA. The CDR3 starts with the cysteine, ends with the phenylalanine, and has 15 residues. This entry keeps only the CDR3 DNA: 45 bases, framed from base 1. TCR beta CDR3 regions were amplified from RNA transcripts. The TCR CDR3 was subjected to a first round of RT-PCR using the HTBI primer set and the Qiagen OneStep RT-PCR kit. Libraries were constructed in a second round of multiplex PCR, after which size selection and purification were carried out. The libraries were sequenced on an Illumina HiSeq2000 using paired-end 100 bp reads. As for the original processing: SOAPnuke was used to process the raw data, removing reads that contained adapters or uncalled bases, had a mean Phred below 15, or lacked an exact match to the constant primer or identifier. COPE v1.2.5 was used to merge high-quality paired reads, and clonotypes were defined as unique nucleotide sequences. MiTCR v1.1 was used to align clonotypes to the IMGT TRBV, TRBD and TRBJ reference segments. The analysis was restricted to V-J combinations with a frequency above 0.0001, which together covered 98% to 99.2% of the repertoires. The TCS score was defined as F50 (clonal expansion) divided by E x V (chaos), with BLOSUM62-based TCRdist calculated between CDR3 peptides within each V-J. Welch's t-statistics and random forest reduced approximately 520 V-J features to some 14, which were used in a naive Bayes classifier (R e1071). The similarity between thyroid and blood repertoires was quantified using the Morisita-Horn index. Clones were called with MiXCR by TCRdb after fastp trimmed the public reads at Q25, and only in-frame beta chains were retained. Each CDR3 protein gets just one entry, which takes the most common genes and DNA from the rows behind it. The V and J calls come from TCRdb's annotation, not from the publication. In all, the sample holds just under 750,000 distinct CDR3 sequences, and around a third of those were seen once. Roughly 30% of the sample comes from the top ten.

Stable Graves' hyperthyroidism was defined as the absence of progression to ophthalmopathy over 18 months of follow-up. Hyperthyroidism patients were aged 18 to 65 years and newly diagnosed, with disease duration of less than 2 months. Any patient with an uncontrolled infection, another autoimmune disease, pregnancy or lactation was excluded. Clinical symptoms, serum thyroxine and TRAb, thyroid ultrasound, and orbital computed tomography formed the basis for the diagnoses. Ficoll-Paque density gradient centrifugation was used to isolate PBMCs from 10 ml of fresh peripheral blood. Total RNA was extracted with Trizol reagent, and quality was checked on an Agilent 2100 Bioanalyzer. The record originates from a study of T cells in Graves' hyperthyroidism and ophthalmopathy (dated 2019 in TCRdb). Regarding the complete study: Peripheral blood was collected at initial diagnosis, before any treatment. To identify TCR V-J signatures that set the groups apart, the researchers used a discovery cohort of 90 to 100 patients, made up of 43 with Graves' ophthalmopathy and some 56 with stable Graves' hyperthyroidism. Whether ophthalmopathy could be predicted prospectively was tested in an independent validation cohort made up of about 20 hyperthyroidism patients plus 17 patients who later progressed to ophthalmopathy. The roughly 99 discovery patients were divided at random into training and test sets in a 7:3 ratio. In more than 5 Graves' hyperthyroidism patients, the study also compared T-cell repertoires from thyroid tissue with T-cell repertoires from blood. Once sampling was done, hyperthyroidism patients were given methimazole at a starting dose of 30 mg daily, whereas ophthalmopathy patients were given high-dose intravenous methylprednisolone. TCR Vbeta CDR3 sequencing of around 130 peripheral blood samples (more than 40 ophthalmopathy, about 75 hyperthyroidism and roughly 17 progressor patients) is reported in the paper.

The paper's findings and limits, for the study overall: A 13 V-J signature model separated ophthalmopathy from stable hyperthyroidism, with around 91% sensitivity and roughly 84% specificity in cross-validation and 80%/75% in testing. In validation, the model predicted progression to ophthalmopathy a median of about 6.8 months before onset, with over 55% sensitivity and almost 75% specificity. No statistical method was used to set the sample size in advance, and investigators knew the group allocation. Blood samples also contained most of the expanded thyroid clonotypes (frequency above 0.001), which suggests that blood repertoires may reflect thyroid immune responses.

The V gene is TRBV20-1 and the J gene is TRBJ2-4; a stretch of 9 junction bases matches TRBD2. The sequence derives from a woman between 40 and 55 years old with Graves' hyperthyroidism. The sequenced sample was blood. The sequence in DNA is TGCAGTGCACTGGTAGCGGGAGAAACCAAAAACATTCAGTACTTC. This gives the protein CSALVAGETKNIQYF.